Shown below are 22 T cell receptor beta chains from a single sample sequenced in a study of human CD8 memory T cell subsets (dated by TCRdb to the early 2020s). A Human TCR Profiling Kit was used to prepare UMI-labeled 5' RACE TCRbeta libraries. After the reads were reprocessed by TCRdb, one entry was made per CDR3 protein sequence, with no DNA. The sample table records 9,500 to 13,000 distinct CDR3 sequences. The ten top clones hold over 8.5% of the sample. The specimen sequenced was CD8+ T cells from PBMCs. These TCRs come from a human donor in good health.

The rearrangement uses TRBV25-1 and TRBJ1-2; the D call from TCRdb, TRBD1, cannot be confirmed without DNA. CDR1 is MGHDK, CDR2 SYGVNS, per germline. The CDR3 spans 15 residues. CDR3 amino acids: CASSEYGWTGDRYTF.

The chain employs TRBV20-1 and TRBJ2-5; TCRdb outputs TRBD1, but without DNA this stays unchecked. The CDR3 is made up of 13 amino acids. Germline CDR1 is DFQATT and CDR2 is SNEGSKA (reference sequence). The CDR3 reads CSATGTGEETQYF.

Its frequency marks this clonotype as medium-sized. CDR3 sequence: CASSSNNYEQYF. The chain combines TRBV7-6 with TRBJ2-7. Germline V gene sequence: CDR1 SGHVS, CDR2 FNYEAQ. CDR3 length: 12 amino acids.

This clonotype is classed as medium-sized (0.01 to 0.1%) by frequency. The gene calls are TRBV28 and TRBJ2-1; no DNA is available, so the TRBD1 call from TCRdb remains unchecked. CDR1 and CDR2 (germline): MDHEN, SYDVKM. This CDR3 comprises 14 residues. CDR3 protein: CASRRDRGFDEQFF.

The chain links TRBV20-1 to TRBJ2-7; TCRdb returns TRBD2, unconfirmable since there is no DNA. The CDR3 is 15 residues long. Germline V gene lookup returns CDR1 DFQATT and CDR2 SNEGSKA (reference sequence). The CDR3: CSARDHFSGVNEQYF.

The chain employs TRBV7-9 and TRBJ1-1. In germline, CDR1 is SEHNR, CDR2 FQNEAQ (reference sequence). This CDR3 contains 13 residues. The CDR3 sequence is CASSVVWGTEAFF.

According to its frequency, this clonotype is medium-sized (0.01 to 0.1%). The V and J genes are TRBV29-1 and TRBJ2-3; there is no DNA to check the TCRdb D call of TRBD1. Germline CDR1 and CDR2: SQVTM and ANQGSEA. This CDR3 spans 15 amino acids. CDR3: CSVEEPLDSTDTQYF.

The chain links TRBV18 to TRBJ1-6; the TCRdb D gene call, TRBD1, has no DNA to confirm it. This CDR3 comprises 15 residues. Germline CDR1 is KGHSH and CDR2 is LQKENI. CDR3 loop: CASSPSGTGSYHLHF.

The V gene is TRBV7-8, the J gene TRBJ2-3; as DNA is missing, the TRBD1 call by TCRdb cannot be tested. This CDR3 is 14 amino acids long. CDR1 SGHVS and CDR2 FQNEAQ come from the germline V gene. The chain's CDR3 is CASSNSQGTATQYF.

The V and J genes are TRBV7-2 and TRBJ2-4. The CDR3 length is 18 residues. The germline V gene encodes CDR1 SGHTA and CDR2 FQGNSA. CDR3 amino acids: CASSLVPNIPATKNIQYF.

This chain connects TRBV4-1 to TRBJ2-7; TCRdb calls TRBD2, which cannot be checked without DNA. The CDR3 loop spans 15 amino acids. Germline V CDR1 and CDR2: MGHRA, YSYEKL. The chain's CDR3 is CASSSQNLKSYEQYF.

V is TRBV5-1 and J is TRBJ2-1; absent DNA, TCRdb's TRBD2 call cannot be checked. The germline gives CDR1 SGHRS, CDR2 YFSETQ. The CDR3 has 18 amino acids. The CDR3 protein is CASSHGRGGESIYNEQFF.

The chain combines TRBV2 with TRBJ1-5; TCRdb lists TRBD1, though no DNA is available to test this call. Germline lookup yields CDR1 SNHLY and CDR2 FYNNEI. This CDR3 is built from 15 residues. The chain's CDR3 is CASSEWDTSNQPQHF.

The CDR3 sequence: CASSLDRSLPEAFF. The J gene is TRBJ1-1, the V gene TRBV7-9. Per the germline V gene, CDR1 is SEHNR and CDR2 is FQNEAQ (reference sequence). There are 14 residues in the CDR3.

The chain couples TRBV19 to TRBJ1-1. Germline loops: CDR1 LNHDA, CDR2 SQIVND (reference sequence). CDR3 length equals 12 residues. The CDR3 loop is CASSMGILEAFF.

This clonotype is identified as medium-sized (0.01 to 0.1%) from frequency. Here the CDR3 reads CASRASGGYEQYF. This chain links TRBV7-9 with TRBJ2-7; TCRdb's D call of TRBD2 is untestable without DNA. This CDR3 is built from 13 residues. Germline loops: CDR1 SEHNR, CDR2 FQNEAQ (reference sequence).

This clonotype is called medium-sized based on its frequency. The chain carries TRBV2 and TRBJ2-7. The CDR3 runs 14 residues. Germline V gene sequence: CDR1 SNHLY, CDR2 FYNNEI. The CDR3 here is CASIDPSEAYEQYF.

The chain combines TRBV7-9 with TRBJ2-1. Germline CDR1 SEHNR, CDR2 FQNEAQ (reference sequence). The CDR3 covers 11 residues. CDR3 residues: CASIESYEQFF.

This sequence joins TRBV21-1 and TRBJ1-1; no DNA is available, so the TRBD1 call from TCRdb remains unchecked. TRBV21-1 counts as a pseudogene. The CDR3 spans 15 residues. CDR3 loop: CASKARQGWHTEAFF.

The gene calls are TRBV7-9 and TRBJ2-1; TCRdb's D gene call, TRBD1, goes unchecked for lack of DNA. Germline V CDR1 and CDR2: SEHNR, FQNEAQ (reference sequence). The CDR3 is 13 amino acids. This CDR3 is CASSFPPTLEQFF.

This chain uses TRBV7-6 with TRBJ2-2; the D gene TCRdb calls, TRBD1, cannot be checked with no DNA. In germline, CDR1 is SGHVS, CDR2 FNYEAQ. The CDR3 runs 15 residues. The CDR3: CASSPGQGGIGELFF.

This rearrangement joins TRBV12-3 or TRBV12-4 to TRBJ2-1; TCRdb designates TRBD1, a call that cannot be tested without DNA. This CDR3 has 15 residues. CDR3 residues: CASRDRHRGPNEQFF.